This TCR beta chain was retrieved from a study of blood T cell repertoires in COVID-19. Background on the study: COVID-19 samples from acute and convalescent phases originated in the United States, Italy and Spain. Sample material is recorded as cDNA or gDNA derived from T cells, B-cell-depleted T cells, or PBMCs.

The age range of participants was 18 to 89 years, with residence in around 22 US areas. The study assigned cohorts using participant-reported clinical history. The method was immunoSEQ multiplex PCR; TCRdb's version includes in-frame clones alone and lacks a portion of them. The sample yields hundreds of thousands of clones, around nine tenths seen once. The germline V gene has CDR1 MNHEY and CDR2 SVGAGI. The CDR3 is 15 residues long. V lost 0 bases and J lost 5; bases outside the gene matches: 2. The receptor comes from a woman aged 25 to 39 with acute COVID-19. The sample comprised PBMCs or T cells enriched from blood (not recorded which). J is TRBJ1-5 and V is TRBV6-5; TRBD1 matches 9 bases. The CDR3 nucleotides are TGTGCCAGCAGTTACTCACAGGGGGCGGATCAGCCCCAGCATTTT. It codes for CASSYSQGADQPQHF.